The present entry profiles one T cell receptor beta chain with its context. This entry comes from a study of blood T cell repertoires in COVID-19. Study as a whole: From T cells, B-cell-depleted T cells, or PBMCs came the material, which was cDNA or gDNA.

Only in-frame clones appear in the TCRdb table, and some are missing; sequencing was by immunoSEQ multiplex PCR. The table lists about 80,000 clones, 84% of them singletons. Germline CDR1 and CDR2: SGHTA and FQGNSA. The CDR3 has 17 residues. V lost 5 bases, J lost 5 bases, and 21 bases lay in between. This TCR came from a human donor in a cohort sampled during active COVID-19. The sequencing sample was made of peripheral blood. The chain is built from TRBV7-2 and TRBJ1-4, with D maybe TRBD1 (5 bases). The CDR3 DNA reads TGTGCCAGCAGCCCGAACCTCTTCAGGGCCAGAAATGAAAAACTGTTTTTT. It codes for CASSPNLFRARNEKLFF.